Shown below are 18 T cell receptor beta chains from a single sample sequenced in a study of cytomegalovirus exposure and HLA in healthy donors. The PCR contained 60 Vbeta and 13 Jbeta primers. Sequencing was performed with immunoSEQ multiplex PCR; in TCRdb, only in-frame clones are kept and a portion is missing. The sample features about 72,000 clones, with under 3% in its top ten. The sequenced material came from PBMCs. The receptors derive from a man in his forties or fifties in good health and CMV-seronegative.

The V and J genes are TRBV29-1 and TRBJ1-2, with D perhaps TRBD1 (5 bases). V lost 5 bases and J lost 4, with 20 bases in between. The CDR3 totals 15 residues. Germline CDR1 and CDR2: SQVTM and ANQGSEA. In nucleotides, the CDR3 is TGCAGCGTTCCGTCCCTTCAGGGCTTTACCTATGGCTACACCTTC. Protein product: CSVPSLQGFTYGYTF.

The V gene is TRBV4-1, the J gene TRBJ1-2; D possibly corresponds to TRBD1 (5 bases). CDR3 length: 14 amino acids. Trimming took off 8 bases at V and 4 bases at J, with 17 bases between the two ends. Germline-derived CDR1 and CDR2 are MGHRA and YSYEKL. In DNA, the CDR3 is TGCGCCAGCGGCCCCAGGGAGGATGGCTATGGCTACACCTTC. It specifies CASGPREDGYGYTF.

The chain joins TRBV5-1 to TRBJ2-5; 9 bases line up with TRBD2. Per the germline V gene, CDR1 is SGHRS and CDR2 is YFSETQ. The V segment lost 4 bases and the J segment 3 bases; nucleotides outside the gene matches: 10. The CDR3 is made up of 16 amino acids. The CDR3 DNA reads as TGCGCCAGCAGCCCCCTCGGGGTAGCGGGGGAAGAGACCCAGTACTTC. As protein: CASSPLGVAGEETQYF.

Written as DNA, the CDR3 is TGCGCCAGCAGCTTGATGGCTGAGGGCGAGCAGTACTTC. Translated: CASSLMAEGEQYF. This sequence joins TRBV5-1 and TRBJ2-7, with D tentatively TRBD2 (5 bases). The CDR3 is 13 amino acids. Germline CDR1 is SGHRS and CDR2 is YFSETQ. The V and J ends lost 1 base and 6 bases respectively, with 11 bases between them.

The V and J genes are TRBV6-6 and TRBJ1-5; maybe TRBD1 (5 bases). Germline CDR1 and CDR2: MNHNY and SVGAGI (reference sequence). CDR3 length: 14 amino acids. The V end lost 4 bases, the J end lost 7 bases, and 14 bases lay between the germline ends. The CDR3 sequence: CASSFGRVGQPQHF. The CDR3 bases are TGTGCCAGCAGTTTCGGCAGGGTGGGCCAGCCCCAGCATTTT.

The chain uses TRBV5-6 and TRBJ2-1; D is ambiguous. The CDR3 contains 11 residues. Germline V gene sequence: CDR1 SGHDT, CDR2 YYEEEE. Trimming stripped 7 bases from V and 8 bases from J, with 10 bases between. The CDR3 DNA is TGTGCCAGCCGACTTATTGATGAGCAGTTCTTC. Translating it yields CASRLIDEQFF.

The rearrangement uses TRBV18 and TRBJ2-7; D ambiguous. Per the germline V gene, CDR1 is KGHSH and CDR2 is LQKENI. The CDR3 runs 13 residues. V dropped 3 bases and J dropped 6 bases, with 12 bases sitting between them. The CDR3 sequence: CASSPPTTSEQYF. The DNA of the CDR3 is TGTGCCAGCTCACCCCCCACGACAAGCGAGCAGTACTTC.

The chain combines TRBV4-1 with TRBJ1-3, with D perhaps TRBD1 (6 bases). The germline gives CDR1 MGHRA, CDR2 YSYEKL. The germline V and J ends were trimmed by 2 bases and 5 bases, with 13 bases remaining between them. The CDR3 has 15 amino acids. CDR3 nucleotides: TGCGCCAGCAGCCAACCAGGGGCGTTGCGAAACACCATATATTTT. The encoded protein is CASSQPGALRNTIYF.

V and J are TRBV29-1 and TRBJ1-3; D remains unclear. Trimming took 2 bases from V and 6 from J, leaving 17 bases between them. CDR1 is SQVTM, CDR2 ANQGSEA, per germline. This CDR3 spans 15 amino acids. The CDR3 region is CSVEFSSERKNTIYF. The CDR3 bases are TGCAGCGTTGAATTCTCGTCGGAGAGGAAAAACACCATATATTTT.

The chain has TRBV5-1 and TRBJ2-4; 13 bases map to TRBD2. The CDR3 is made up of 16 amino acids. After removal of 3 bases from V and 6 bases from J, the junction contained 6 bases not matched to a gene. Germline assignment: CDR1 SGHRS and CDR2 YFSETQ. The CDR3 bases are TGCGCCAGCAGCTCGGGACTAGCGGGGATGGCAAACATTCAGTACTTC. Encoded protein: CASSSGLAGMANIQYF.

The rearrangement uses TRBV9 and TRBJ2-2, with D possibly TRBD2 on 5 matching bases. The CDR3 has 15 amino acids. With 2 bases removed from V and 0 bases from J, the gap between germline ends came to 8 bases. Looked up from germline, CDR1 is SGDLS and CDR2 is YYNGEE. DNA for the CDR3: TGTGCCAGCAGCGTTGGACTCTCGAACACCGGGGAGCTGTTTTTT. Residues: CASSVGLSNTGELFF.

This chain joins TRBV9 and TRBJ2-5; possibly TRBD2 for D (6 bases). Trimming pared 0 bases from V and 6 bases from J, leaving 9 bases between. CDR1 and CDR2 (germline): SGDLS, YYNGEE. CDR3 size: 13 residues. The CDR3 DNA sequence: TGTGCCAGCAGCGTAGAGGGGAGGAAGACCCAGTACTTC. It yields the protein CASSVEGRKTQYF.

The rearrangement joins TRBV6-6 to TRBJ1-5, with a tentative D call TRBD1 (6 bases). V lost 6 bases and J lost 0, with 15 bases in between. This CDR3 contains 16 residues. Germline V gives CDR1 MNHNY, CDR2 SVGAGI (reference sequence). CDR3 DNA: TGTGCCAGCAGAACAGCCAGGGGTGCTAGCAATCAGCCCCAGCATTTT. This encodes CASRTARGASNQPQHF.

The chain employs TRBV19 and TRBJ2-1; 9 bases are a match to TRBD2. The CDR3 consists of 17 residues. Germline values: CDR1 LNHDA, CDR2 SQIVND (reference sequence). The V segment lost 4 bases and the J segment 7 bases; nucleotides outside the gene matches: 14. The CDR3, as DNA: TGTGCCAGTAGTACCAGGAGGGGCGGGGGGGCCGGGAATGAGCAGTTCTTC. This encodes CASSTRRGGGAGNEQFF.

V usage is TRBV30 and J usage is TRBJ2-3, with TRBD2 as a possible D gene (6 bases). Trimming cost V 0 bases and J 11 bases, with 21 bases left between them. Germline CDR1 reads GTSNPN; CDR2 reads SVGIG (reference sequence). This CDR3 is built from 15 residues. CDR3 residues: CAWSVGTAQGREQYF. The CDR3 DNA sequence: TGTGCCTGGAGTGTGGGGACTGCACAAGGAAGGGAGCAGTATTTT.

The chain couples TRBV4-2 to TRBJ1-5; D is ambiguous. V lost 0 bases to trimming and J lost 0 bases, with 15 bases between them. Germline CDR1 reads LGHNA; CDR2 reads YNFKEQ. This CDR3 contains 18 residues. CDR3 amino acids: CASSQDQQRLYSNQPQHF. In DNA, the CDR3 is TGTGCCAGCAGCCAAGATCAGCAGAGGCTTTATAGCAATCAGCCCCAGCATTTT.

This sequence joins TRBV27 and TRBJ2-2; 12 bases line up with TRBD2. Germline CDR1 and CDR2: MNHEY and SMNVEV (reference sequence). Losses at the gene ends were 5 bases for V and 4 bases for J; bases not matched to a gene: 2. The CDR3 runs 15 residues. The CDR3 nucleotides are TGTGCCAGCAGTCGGACTAGCGGGGTCACCGGGGAGCTGTTTTTT. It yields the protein CASSRTSGVTGELFF.

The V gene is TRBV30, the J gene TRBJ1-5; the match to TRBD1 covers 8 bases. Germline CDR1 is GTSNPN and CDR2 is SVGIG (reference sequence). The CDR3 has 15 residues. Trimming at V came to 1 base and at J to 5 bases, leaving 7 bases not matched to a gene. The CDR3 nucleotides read TGTGCCTGGAGTGCAGGAGGGACAGGTTATCAGCCCCAGCATTTT. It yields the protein CAWSAGGTGYQPQHF.